These 5 T cell receptor beta chains share one sample of origin, sequenced in a study of CD8 T cells in Susac syndrome. Random hexamers served to reverse transcribe roughly 0.45 to 1 ug RNA. Via MiXCR, TCRdb re-called the immunoSEQ multiplex PCR reads, giving one row per CDR3 protein. The profile shows over 350,000 distinct CDR3 sequences, more than 70% of them singletons. The sequenced sample consisted of CD8+ T cells from PBMCs. Receptors originate from a human donor with multiple sclerosis.

The V gene is TRBV4-1, the J gene TRBJ1-1; maybe TRBD1 (5 bases). Trimming removed 3 bases from V and 3 bases from J, with 14 bases in between. The CDR3 runs 15 residues. CDR1 and CDR2 (germline): MGHRA, YSYEKL. CDR3 sequence: CASSQSREYDTEAFF. DNA of the CDR3: TGCGCCAGCAGCCAGAGCAGGGAGTACGACACTGAAGCTTTCTTT.

This clonotype has just one count. The rearrangement links TRBV12-3 or TRBV12-4 to TRBJ1-2; D is ambiguous. The CDR3 consists of 17 residues. V was cut by 5 bases and J by 3 bases, with 22 bases left in between. CDR3 nucleotide sequence: TGTGCCAGCAGTCACAACAGCGTGGAGCGCACGGACTATGGCTACACCTTC. It specifies CASSHNSVERTDYGYTF.

This chain connects TRBV5-5 to TRBJ2-7, with D perhaps matching TRBD2 (6 bases). Germline CDR1 reads SGHKS; CDR2 reads YYEKEE (reference sequence). Trimming left V 7 bases short and J 0 bases short, with 11 bases between. The CDR3 spans 13 residues. The CDR3 coding sequence is TGTGCCAGCCGGGGGATCACCTCCTACGAGCAGTACTTC. It is translated as CASRGITSYEQYF. Together with reference TRBV5-5 and TRBJ2-7, the CDR3 gives the full variable domain: DAGVTQSPTHLIKTRGQQVTLRCSPISGHKSVSWYQQVLGQGPQFIFQYYEKEERGRGNFPDRFSARQFPNYSSELNVNALLLGDSALYLCASRGITSYEQYFGPGTRLTVT.

The rearrangement joins TRBV27 to TRBJ1-2; the match to TRBD1 covers 7 bases. The germline V gene encodes CDR1 MNHEY and CDR2 SMNVEV (reference sequence). Trimming at V came to 4 bases and at J to 7 bases, leaving 3 bases not matched to a gene. The CDR3 contains 12 residues. The chain's CDR3 is CASSSQGVGYTF. The CDR3 nucleotides read TGTGCCAGCAGTTCTCAGGGGGTTGGCTACACCTTC.

This chain links TRBV5-6 with TRBJ1-1, with D hard to call. The CDR3 length is 13 residues. The V gene's germline CDR1 is SGHDT and CDR2 YYEEEE. Trimming removed 7 bases at V and 4 bases at J, with 14 bases between. CDR3 sequence (DNA): TGTGCCAGCGGTGACAATTTCGGCACTGAAGCTTTCTTT. Translation: CASGDNFGTEAFF.